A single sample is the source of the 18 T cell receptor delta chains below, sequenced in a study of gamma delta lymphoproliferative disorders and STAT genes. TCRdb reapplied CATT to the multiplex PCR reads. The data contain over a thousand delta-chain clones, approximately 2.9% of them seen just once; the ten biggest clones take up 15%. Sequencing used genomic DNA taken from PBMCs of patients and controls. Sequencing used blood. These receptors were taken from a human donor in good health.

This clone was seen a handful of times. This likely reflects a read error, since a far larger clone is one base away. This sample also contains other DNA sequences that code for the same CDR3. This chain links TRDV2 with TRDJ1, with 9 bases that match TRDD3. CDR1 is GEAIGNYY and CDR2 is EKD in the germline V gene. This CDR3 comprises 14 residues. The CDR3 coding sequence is TGCGCCTGCGAACCCTGGGGGATTCCCGATAAACTCATCTTT. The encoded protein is CACEPWGIPDKLIF.

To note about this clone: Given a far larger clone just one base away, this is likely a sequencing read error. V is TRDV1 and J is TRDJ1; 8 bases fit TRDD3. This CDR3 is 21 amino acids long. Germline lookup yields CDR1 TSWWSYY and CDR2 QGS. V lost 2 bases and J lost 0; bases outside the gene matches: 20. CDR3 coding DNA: TGTGCTCTTGGGGAAGATCCTACTGGGGGGATGGAGGAGGCGTACACCGATAAACTCATCTTT. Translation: CALGEDPTGGMEEAYTDKLIF.

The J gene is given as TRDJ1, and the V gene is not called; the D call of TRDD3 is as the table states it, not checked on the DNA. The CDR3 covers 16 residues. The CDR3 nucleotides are TGTGCCTCCCTACTGTCTGGGGATAGGTACACCGATAAACTCATCTTT. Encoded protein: CASLLSGDRYTDKLIF.

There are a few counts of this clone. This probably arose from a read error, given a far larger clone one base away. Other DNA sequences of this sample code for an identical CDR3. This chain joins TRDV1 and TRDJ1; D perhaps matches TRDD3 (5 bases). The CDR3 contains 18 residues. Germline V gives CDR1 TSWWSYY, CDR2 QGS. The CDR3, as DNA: TGTGCCCTTGGGGAAGTTCTGTCCGGGACCGCTGACACCGATAAACTCATCTTT. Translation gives CALGEVLSGTADTDKLIF.

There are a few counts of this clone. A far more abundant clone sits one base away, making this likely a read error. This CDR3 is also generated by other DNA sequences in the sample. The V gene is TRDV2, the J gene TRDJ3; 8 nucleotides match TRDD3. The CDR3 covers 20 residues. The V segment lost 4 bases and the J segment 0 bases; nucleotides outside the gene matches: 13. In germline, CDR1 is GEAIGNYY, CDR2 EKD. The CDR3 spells CACDAGTGGLSSWDTRQMFF. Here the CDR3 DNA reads TGTGCCTGTGATGCCGGTACTGGGGGCCTAAGCTCCTGGGACACCCGACAGATGTTTTTC.

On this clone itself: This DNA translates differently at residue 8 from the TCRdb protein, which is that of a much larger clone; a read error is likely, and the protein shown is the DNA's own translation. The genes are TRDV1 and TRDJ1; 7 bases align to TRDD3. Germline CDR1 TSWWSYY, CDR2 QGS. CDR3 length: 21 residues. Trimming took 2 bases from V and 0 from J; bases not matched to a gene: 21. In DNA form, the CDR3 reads TGTGCTCTTGGGGAAGATCCTGCTAGGGGGATGGAGGAGGCGTACACCGATAAACTCATCTTT. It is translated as CALGEDPARGMEEAYTDKLIF.

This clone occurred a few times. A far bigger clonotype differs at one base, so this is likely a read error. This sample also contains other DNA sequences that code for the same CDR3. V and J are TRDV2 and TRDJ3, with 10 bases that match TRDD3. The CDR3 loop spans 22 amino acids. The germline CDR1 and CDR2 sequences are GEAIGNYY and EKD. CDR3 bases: TGTGCCTGTGACTCTCACTTCCACTCACTGGGGGATGGCTCCTGGGACACCCGACAGATGTTCTTC. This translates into CACDSHFHSLGDGSWDTRQMFF.

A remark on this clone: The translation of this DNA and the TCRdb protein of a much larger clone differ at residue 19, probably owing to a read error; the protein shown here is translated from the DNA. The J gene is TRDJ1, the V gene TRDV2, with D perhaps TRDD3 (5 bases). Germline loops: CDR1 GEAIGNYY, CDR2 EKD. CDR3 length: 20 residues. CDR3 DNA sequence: TGTGCCTGTGACACGGGGCGGGGAGGAAGCCAGGGTGCGTACACCGATAAACTCACCTTT. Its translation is CACDTGRGGSQGAYTDKLTF.

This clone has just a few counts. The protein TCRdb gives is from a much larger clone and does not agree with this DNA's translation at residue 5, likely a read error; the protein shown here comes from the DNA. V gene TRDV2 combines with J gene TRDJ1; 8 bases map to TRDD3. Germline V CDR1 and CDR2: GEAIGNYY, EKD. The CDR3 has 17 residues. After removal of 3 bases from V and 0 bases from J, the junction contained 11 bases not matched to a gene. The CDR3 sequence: CACDAYWGATNTDKLIF. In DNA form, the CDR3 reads TGTGCCTGTGACGCTTACTGGGGGGCCACGAACACCGATAAACTCATCTTT.

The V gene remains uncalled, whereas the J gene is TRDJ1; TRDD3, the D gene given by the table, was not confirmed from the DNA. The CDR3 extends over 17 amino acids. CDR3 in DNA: TGTGCCTGTGACTCGCTACTGGGGGATACCCCCACCGATAAACTCATCTTT. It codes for CACDSLLGDTPTDKLIF.

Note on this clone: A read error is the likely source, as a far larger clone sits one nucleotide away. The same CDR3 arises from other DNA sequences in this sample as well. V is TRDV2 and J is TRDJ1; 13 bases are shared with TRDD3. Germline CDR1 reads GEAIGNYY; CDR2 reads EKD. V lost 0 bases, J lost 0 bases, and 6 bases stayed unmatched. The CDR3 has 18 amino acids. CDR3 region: CACDTVRLGDTYTDKLIF. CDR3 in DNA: TGTGCCTGTGACACCGTGAGACTGGGGGATACGTACACCGATAAACTCATCTTT.

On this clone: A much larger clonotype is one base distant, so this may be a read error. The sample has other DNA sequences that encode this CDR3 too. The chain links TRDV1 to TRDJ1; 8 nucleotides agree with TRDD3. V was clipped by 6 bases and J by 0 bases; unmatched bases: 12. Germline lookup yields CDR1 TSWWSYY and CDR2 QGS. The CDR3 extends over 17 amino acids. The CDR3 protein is CALGEKGWGMDTDKLIF. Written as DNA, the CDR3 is TGTGCTCTTGGAGAAAAAGGGTGGGGGATGGACACCGATAAACTCATCTTT.

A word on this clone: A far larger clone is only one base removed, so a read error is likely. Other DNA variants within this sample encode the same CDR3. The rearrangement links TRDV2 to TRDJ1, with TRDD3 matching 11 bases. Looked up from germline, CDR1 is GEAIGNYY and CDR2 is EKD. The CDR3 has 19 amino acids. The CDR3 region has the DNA TGCGCCTGTGACACCGTGATGGGGGATACGCGTAAGGAGACCGATAAACTCATCTTT. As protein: CACDTVMGDTRKETDKLIF.

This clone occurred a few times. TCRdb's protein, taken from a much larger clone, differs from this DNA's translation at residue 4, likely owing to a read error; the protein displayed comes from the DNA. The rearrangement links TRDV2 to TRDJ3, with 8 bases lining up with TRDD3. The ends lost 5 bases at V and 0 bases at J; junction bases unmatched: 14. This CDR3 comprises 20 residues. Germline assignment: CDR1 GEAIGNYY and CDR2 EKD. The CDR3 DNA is TGTGCCTGTGGCGCCGGTACTGGGGGCCTAAGCTCCTGGGACACCCGACAGATGTTTTTC. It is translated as CACGAGTGGLSSWDTRQMFF.

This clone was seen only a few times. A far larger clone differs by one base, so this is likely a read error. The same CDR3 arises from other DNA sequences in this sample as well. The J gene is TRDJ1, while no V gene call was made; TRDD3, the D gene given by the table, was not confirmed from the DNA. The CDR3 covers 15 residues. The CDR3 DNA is TGTGCTATACTCCGGCTGGGAGGCGACACCGATAAACTCATCTTT. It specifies CAILRLGGDTDKLIF.

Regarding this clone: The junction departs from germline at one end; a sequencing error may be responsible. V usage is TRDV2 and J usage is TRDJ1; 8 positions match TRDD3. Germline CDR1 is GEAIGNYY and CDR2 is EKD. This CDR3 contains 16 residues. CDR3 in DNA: TGTGCCTGTGGCACCTTGGGGGATCGGTGGGCCGATAAACTCATCTTT. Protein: CACGTLGDRWADKLIF.

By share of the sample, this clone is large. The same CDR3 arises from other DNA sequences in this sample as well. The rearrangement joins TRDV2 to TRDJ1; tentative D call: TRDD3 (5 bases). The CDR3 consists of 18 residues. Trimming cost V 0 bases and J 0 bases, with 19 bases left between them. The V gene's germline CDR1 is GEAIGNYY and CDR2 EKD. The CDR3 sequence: CACDTVPPRYSYTDKLIF. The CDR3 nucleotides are TGTGCCTGTGACACCGTTCCGCCCCGATACTCGTACACCGATAAACTCATCTTT.

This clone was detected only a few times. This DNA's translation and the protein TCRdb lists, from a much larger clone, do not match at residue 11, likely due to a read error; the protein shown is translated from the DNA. The CDR3 sequence is CACDSTGGPSPWDTRQMFF. In DNA form, the CDR3 reads TGTGCCTGTGATTCGACTGGGGGTCCAAGCCCCTGGGACACCCGACAGATGTTTTTC. J is TRDJ3 and V is TRDV2; 8 nucleotides match TRDD3. Germline CDR1 GEAIGNYY, CDR2 EKD. The length of the CDR3 is 19 residues. The J segment lost 2 bases and the V segment lost 4 bases, leaving 12 bases of the junction unmatched.